This entry is about one T cell receptor beta chain. These data belong to a study of cytomegalovirus exposure and HLA in healthy donors. This PCR relied on a set of 60 Vbeta primers and 13 Jbeta primers. The protocol was immunoSEQ multiplex PCR, while the TCRdb copy is restricted to in-frame clones and leaves out a portion. This repertoire shows some 160,000 clones, about 78% found once; its top ten account for 1.4%. Deletions cut 6 bases from V and 12 bases from J, with 37 bases between. The length of the CDR3 is 18 residues. Germline V gene lookup returns CDR1 SGHDT and CDR2 YYEEEE. The rearrangement links TRBV5-6 to TRBJ2-7; D perhaps matches TRBD1 (8 bases). The clonotype comes from a male donor in good health and CMV-seronegative. The sample was PBMCs. CDR3 coding DNA: TGTGCCAGCATCTCAGAGCGGGACAGGAGACGAGTCCGACCCTATCCGTACTTC. It translates to CASISERDRRRVRPYPYF.